Included here is one T cell receptor (beta chain) sequence, with context. The data originate from a study of T cells expressing NK-cell markers. Study at large: Each TCR beta repertoire originated in sorted T cells that were CD3+CD56+NKG2C+, CD3+CD56+NKG2C- or CD3+CD56-NKG2C+. Seropositivity for HCMV was found in seven of the eight sequenced donors, with one seronegative.

TCRdb reprocessed the 5' RACE reads; each CDR3 protein has one entry and no DNA is given. The table lists almost 450,000 distinct CDR3 sequences, with roughly 7.2% in the top ten. The sample taken for sequencing was blood T cells: a sorted CD56 or NKG2C T cell subset, CD4+ or CD8+ T cells, or bulk PBMC T cells (not recorded which). The sequence came from a woman aged 18-70 years in good health.

CDR3 sequence reads: CASRDGPLNNSPLHF. The rearrangement links TRBV12-3 or TRBV12-4 to TRBJ1-6. The CDR3 runs to 15 residues.